This T cell receptor (beta chain) was captured by sequencing in a study of monozygotic twins with inflammatory bowel disease. General study results and limits: IBD patients shared fewer clonotypes with others than healthy twins, especially with disease activity. The results supported no single strong signal or clonotype associated with IBD.

About this clonotype itself: Its specificity is unknown.

The CDR3 sequence is 12 residues long. From germline, CDR1 is SGHTA and CDR2 FQGNSA. The quantity of total RNA per TCR library was about 3.5 ug. cDNA for TCRalpha and TCRbeta was amplified by nested PCRs of about 17 then approximately 9 cycles. TCRdb reprocessed the 5' RACE reads and stores each CDR3 protein as one record, lacking DNA. The sample yields approximately 160,000 distinct CDR3 sequences, of which the top ten take up less than 8%. The rearrangement uses TRBV7-2 and TRBJ2-7. The TCR comes from a human donor with ulcerative colitis or Crohn's disease, or a healthy co-twin of an affected twin (not recorded which). The sequenced material came from blood. This chain's CDR3 is CASSKDAYEQYF.